This T cell receptor beta chain was found in a study of human T cells and chemical hapten exposure. Study results and limitations: High-frequency TCRs, those above 1 in 1000, stayed the same after DPC sensitization.

Using its own MiXCR run on the RACE reads, TCRdb lists one record per CDR3 protein. The data show tens of thousands of distinct CDR3 sequences, with approximately 4% seen just once and about 6% held by the top ten. The time point: healthy volunteer bleed at 6 weeks. Unfractionated whole blood served as the source for total RNA extraction. This clonotype was observed a few times. The antigen is not known. CDR3 length equals 16 residues. The germline V gene encodes CDR1 LNHDA and CDR2 SQIVND (reference sequence). The trim removed 4 bases at V and 2 bases at J, leaving 6 bases unmatched. This sequence was found in a human donor in good health. Some clones in this sample may be carry-over from other donors' samples. The V call is TRBV19, the J call TRBJ2-2, with 8 bases lining up with TRBD2. Sequencing input: whole blood. The CDR3 region is CASSTRTSRNTGELFF. The CDR3 region has the DNA TGTGCCAGTAGTACCAGGACTAGCCGAAACACCGGGGAGCTGTTTTTT.